This T cell receptor beta chain came from a study of cytomegalovirus exposure and HLA in healthy donors. PCR employed 60 Vbeta and 13 Jbeta primers. The assay was immunoSEQ multiplex PCR, and TCRdb's table has in-frame clones only and misses some. The table lists 150,000 or so clones, approximately 82% of them singletons. The V segment lost 3 bases and the J segment 5 bases; nucleotides outside the gene matches: 10. The CDR3 contains 16 residues. Germline values: CDR1 SGHAT, CDR2 FQNNGV. The clonotype originates from a middle-aged woman in good health and CMV-seronegative. Sequencing used PBMCs. This sequence joins TRBV11-2 and TRBJ2-5; 9 bases fit TRBD1. The CDR3 bases are TGTGCCAGCAGCTTTAGAGGGACAGGGAGTATTGAGACCCAGTACTTC. It codes for CASSFRGTGSIETQYF.